These T cell receptor beta chains were read from a single sample in a study of identifying expanded T cells in peripheral blood. Libraries were prepared by immunoSEQ multiplex PCR; TCRdb keeps only in-frame clonotypes and omits some of them. The sample has approximately 57,000 clones, over 85% seen once; the top ten hold about 3.8%. The sample taken for sequencing was blood. These receptor sequences come from a person aged 18 to 75 in good health. The CDR3 runs from the conserved cysteine through the conserved F or W.

v_call cdr3_aa
TRBV7-2 CASSLEGQSYTF
TRBV7-2 CASSLTGGAHNEQFF
TRBV6-5 CASSYKNRHYGYTF
TRBV7-8 CASRPGGRVGTEAFF
TRBV5-8 CASSPESLGSGHNEQFF
TRBV9 CASSVEGGPMNTGELFF
TRBV6-4 CASSDRAGGPTDTQYF
TRBV11-3 CASSFDSTNTEAFF
TRBV29-1 CSVEDSWRKETQYF
TRBV29-1 CSTGQDLYNEQFF
TRBV4-3 CASSQEAGRSYEQYF
TRBV5-1 CASSLAGESTDTQYF
TRBV7-8 CASSSLTGGVYNEQFF
TRBV14 CASSRRQGAVAGELFF
TRBV9 CASILFGTF
TRBV15 CATSRDGTGILPQHF
TRBV18 CASSLRGENTDTQYF
TRBV4-2 CASSQERGSYEQYF